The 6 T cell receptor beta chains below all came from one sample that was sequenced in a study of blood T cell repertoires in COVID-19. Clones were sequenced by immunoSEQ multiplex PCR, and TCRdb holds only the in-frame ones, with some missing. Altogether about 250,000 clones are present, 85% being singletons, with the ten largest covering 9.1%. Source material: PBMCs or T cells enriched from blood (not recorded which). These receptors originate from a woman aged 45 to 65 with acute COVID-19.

CDR3: CASSLDSAYASGYTF. CDR3 nucleotides: TGTGCCAGCAGCTTAGATTCCGCGTATGCCTCCGGCTACACCTTC. The rearrangement joins TRBV11-2 to TRBJ1-2, with unresolved D. This CDR3 contains 15 residues. Between the trimmed V and J ends, which lost 0 bases and 8 bases, there was a span of 16 bases. Germline CDR1 is SGHAT and CDR2 is FQNNGV.

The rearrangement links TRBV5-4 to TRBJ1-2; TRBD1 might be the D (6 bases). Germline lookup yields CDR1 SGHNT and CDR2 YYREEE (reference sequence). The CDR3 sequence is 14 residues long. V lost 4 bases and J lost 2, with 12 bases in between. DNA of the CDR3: TGTGCCAGCAGCCTAAAGGACAGAAACTATGGCTACACCTTC. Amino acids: CASSLKDRNYGYTF.

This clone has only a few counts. The chain's CDR3 is CASSQVGWGQDNPGELFF. In DNA, the CDR3 is TGTGCCAGCAGCCAAGTTGGATGGGGACAGGACAATCCCGGGGAGCTGTTTTTT. This rearrangement joins TRBV3-1 (or the pseudogene TRBV3-2) to TRBJ2-2, with 8 bases identical to TRBD1. CDR1 LGHDT and CDR2 YNNKEL come from the germline V gene (reference sequence). CDR3 size: 18 residues. V trimming: 1 base; J trimming: 6 bases; junction bases outside the gene matches: 13.

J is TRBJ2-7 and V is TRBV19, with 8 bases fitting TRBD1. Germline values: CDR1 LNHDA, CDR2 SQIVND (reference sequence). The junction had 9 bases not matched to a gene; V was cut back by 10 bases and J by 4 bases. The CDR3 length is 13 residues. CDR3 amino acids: CATSGGLEYEQYF. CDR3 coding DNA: TGTGCCACCTCAGGGGGCCTAGAGTACGAGCAGTACTTC.

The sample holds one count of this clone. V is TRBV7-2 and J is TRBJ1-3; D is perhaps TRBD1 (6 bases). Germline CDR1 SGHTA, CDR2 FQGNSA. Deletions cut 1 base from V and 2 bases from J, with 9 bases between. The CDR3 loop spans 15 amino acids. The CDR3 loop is CASSLEGGTGNTIYF. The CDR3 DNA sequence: TGTGCCAGCAGCTTAGAGGGGGGGACTGGAAACACCATATATTTT.

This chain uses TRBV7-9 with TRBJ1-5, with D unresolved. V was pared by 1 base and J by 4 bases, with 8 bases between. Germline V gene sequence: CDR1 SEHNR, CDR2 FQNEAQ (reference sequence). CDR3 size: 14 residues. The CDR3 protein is CASSLGAVNQPQHF. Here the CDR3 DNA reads TGTGCCAGCAGCTTAGGGGCAGTAAATCAGCCCCAGCATTTT.